This T cell receptor beta chain was obtained from a study of blood T cell repertoires in COVID-19. For the study at large: Specimens from acute and convalescent COVID-19 originated in the United States, Italy and Spain.

The germline CDR1 and CDR2 sequences are SQVTM and ANQGSEA. The CDR3 is 12 residues long. V lost 7 bases and J lost 1, with 10 bases in between. How the authors handled the data: Amplification from reference gene primers served as the basis for estimated nucleated cell counts. Clones were sequenced by immunoSEQ multiplex PCR, and TCRdb holds only the in-frame ones, with some missing. From that table come the V and J calls and clone size; the DNA was used to work out D and trimming. The data show over 120,000 clones, around 86% seen once. The clonotype was recovered from a human donor in a cohort sampled during active COVID-19. The V call is TRBV29-1, the J call TRBJ2-5, with unresolved D. The sequenced material came from peripheral blood. In nucleotides, the CDR3 is TGCAGCGGCAGACTCTCCCAAGAGACCCAGTACTTC. This translates into CSGRLSQETQYF.